This paragraph covers one T cell receptor beta chain sequence. This sample is drawn from a study of cytomegalovirus exposure and HLA in healthy donors. The CDR3 has 15 residues. CDR1 SGHRS and CDR2 YFSETQ come from the germline V gene. The V and J ends lost 2 bases and 3 bases, in that order; junction bases with no gene match: 8. 60 Vbeta and 13 Jbeta primers were used in PCR. Generated by immunoSEQ multiplex PCR, the TCRdb table keeps only in-frame clones and is missing some. The data contain 150,000 or so clones, over 75% of them singletons. Donors consisted of healthy bone marrow donors. This chain links TRBV5-1 with TRBJ2-7, with TRBD1 matching 7 bases. Material for sequencing was PBMCs. This clonotype was obtained from a woman between 50 and 59 years old in good health and CMV-seropositive. CDR3 protein: CASSLGPGQFYEQYF. The CDR3 region has the DNA TGCGCCAGCAGCTTAGGGCCGGGACAGTTCTACGAGCAGTACTTC. Using reference TRBV5-1 and TRBJ2-7 for the parts outside the CDR3, the full variable domain is KAGVTQTPRYLIKTRGQQVTLSCSPISGHRSVSWYQQTPGQGLQFLFEYFSETQRNKGNFPGRFSGRQFSNSRSEMNVSTLELGDSALYLCASSLGPGQFYEQYFGPGTRLTVT.